Listed here are 28 T cell receptor beta chains from one sample, sequenced in a study of T-cell reconstitution after alpha-beta-depleted transplantation in children. Unique molecular identifiers featured in how the TCRbeta library was prepared. TCRdb fed the PCR reads into MiXCR, producing one record per CDR3 protein. The table includes 250,000 to 300,000 distinct CDR3 sequences, approximately 9.8% detected once. The material sequenced was PBMCs from the stem cell graft donor, taken from the stem cell graft. Receptors were obtained from a human donor who donated a stem cell graft to a child with SCID.

Concerning this clonotype: With a much larger clone just one base away, this may be a read error. This chain connects TRBV2 to TRBJ2-1, with 8 nucleotides matching TRBD2. From germline, CDR1 is SNHLY and CDR2 FYNNEI. This CDR3 comprises 19 residues. Unmatched junction bases numbered 12, after V lost 2 bases and J lost 0 bases. In nucleotides, the CDR3 is TGTGCCAGCAGTGAACCTCAGGGACTAGTGGTGAGCTCCTACAATGAGCAGTTCTTC. It is translated as CASSEPQGLVVSSYNEQFF.

This chain connects TRBV4-1 to TRBJ2-7; D is unresolved. V gave up 2 bases and J gave up 0 bases, with 8 bases separating them. Germline V gene sequence: CDR1 MGHRA, CDR2 YSYEKL. The CDR3 spans 14 residues. In DNA form, the CDR3 reads TGCGCCAGCAGCCAACGCCAGGACTCCTACGAGCAGTACTTC. This encodes CASSQRQDSYEQYF.

The chain joins TRBV18 to TRBJ1-1, with TRBD1 as a possible D gene (5 bases). This CDR3 comprises 16 residues. Germline CDR1 and CDR2: KGHSH and LQKENI. The germline V and J ends were trimmed by 0 bases and 4 bases, with 15 bases remaining between them. The DNA of the CDR3 is TGTGCCAGCTCACCACCGGTTCCGGGGGGAACCACTGAAGCTTTCTTT. Protein sequence: CASSPPVPGGTTEAFF.

The chain is built from TRBV12-3 or TRBV12-4 and TRBJ1-1; no clear D gene. The germline V and J ends were trimmed by 6 bases and 7 bases, with 15 bases remaining between them. The CDR3 spans 13 residues. The CDR3 nucleotides are TGTGCCAGCAGAACTGCCCGGACGGTTGAAGCTTTCTTT. Its protein product is CASRTARTVEAFF.

This clonotype was observed once. The CDR3 sequence: CASSQEGTDYEQYF. The CDR3, as DNA: TGCGCCAGCAGCCAAGAAGGGACAGATTACGAGCAGTACTTC. V and J are TRBV4-1 and TRBJ2-7, with 7 bases lining up with TRBD1. The germline gives CDR1 MGHRA, CDR2 YSYEKL. CDR3 length equals 14 residues. V was clipped by 0 bases and J by 4 bases; unmatched bases: 3.

This clonotype was found many times. This sequence joins TRBV12-3 or TRBV12-4 and TRBJ2-2; tentatively, D is TRBD1 (5 bases). The germline V and J ends were trimmed by 8 bases and 1 base, with 11 bases remaining between them. CDR3 length equals 14 residues. In DNA form, the CDR3 reads TGTGCCAGCCATCCTGGACAGAACACCGGGGAGCTGTTTTTT. Its protein product is CASHPGQNTGELFF.

This clonotype was counted a few times. The rearrangement joins TRBV5-1 to TRBJ2-1; TRBD1 agrees at 8 bases. Trimming removed 0 bases from V and 2 bases from J; junction bases left unmatched: 4. There are 16 residues in the CDR3. Germline CDR1 is SGHRS and CDR2 is YFSETQ. CDR3 residues: CASSLVGTGPYNEQFF. In nucleotides, the CDR3 is TGCGCCAGCAGCTTGGTTGGGACAGGCCCCTACAATGAGCAGTTCTTC.

In this sample, this clonotype turned up a few times. The chain combines TRBV20-1 with TRBJ2-5; 8 positions match TRBD1. The V and J ends lost 7 bases and 3 bases, in that order; junction bases with no gene match: 1. The CDR3 extends over 11 amino acids. Germline V gene sequence: CDR1 DFQATT, CDR2 SNEGSKA (reference sequence). DNA of the CDR3: TGCAGTGTACAGGGGGAAGAGACCCAGTACTTC. It codes for CSVQGEETQYF.

This chain joins TRBV12-3 or TRBV12-4 and TRBJ2-1; tentative D call: TRBD2 (5 bases). The CDR3 has 12 amino acids. V was clipped by 3 bases and J by 6 bases, with 6 bases between them. CDR3 region: CASSFRGNEQFF. As DNA, the CDR3 is TGTGCCAGCAGTTTCCGGGGCAATGAGCAGTTCTTC.

This clonotype showed up many times. The chain combines TRBV5-6 with TRBJ2-5, with 10 bases lining up with TRBD2. Germline V gene sequence: CDR1 SGHDT, CDR2 YYEEEE. The CDR3 is made up of 17 amino acids. With 4 bases clipped from V and 0 bases from J, the junction kept 9 bases outside the gene matches. The chain's CDR3 is CASSVKLAGIYQETQYF. The CDR3 DNA follows: TGTGCCAGCAGCGTTAAACTAGCGGGAATTTACCAAGAGACCCAGTACTTC.

This clonotype has only a few counts. The rearrangement uses TRBV6-5 and TRBJ2-5; 7 bases line up with TRBD2. This CDR3 region has 16 residues. The trim removed 4 bases at V and 0 bases at J, leaving 8 bases unmatched. Germline CDR1 reads MNHEY; CDR2 reads SVGAGI. CDR3 protein: CASSFRAGTNQETQYF. CDR3 in DNA: TGTGCCAGCAGTTTCAGGGCGGGGACTAACCAAGAGACCCAGTACTTC.

The V call is TRBV12-3 or TRBV12-4, the J call TRBJ1-2; D uncertain. V lost 1 base and J lost 3, with 6 bases in between. The CDR3 is 13 residues long. The CDR3: CASSLVEDYGYTF. The CDR3 DNA sequence: TGTGCCAGCAGTTTAGTAGAGGACTATGGCTACACCTTC.

The chain recombines TRBV5-1 with TRBJ2-7, with D tentatively TRBD2 (5 bases). This CDR3 has 17 amino acids. V gave up 4 bases and J gave up 2 bases, with 22 bases separating them. CDR1 and CDR2 (germline): SGHRS, YFSETQ. CDR3 residues: CASSPPSGGGLAYEQYF. Written as DNA, the CDR3 is TGCGCCAGCAGCCCCCCCAGCGGCGGAGGCTTGGCCTACGAGCAGTACTTC. Variable domain in full (rest from reference TRBV5-1 and TRBJ2-7): KAGVTQTPRYLIKTRGQQVTLSCSPISGHRSVSWYQQTPGQGLQFLFEYFSETQRNKGNFPGRFSGRQFSNSRSEMNVSTLELGDSALYLCASSPPSGGGLAYEQYFGPGTRLTVT.

The V gene is TRBV5-1, the J gene TRBJ2-4; no definite D call. V gave up 1 base and J gave up 0 bases, with 14 bases separating them. The germline gives CDR1 SGHRS, CDR2 YFSETQ. CDR3 length equals 17 residues. The CDR3 loop is CASSLFDKPLAKNIQYF. The CDR3 DNA reads as TGCGCCAGCAGCTTGTTTGACAAACCCTTAGCCAAAAACATTCAGTACTTC.

This chain joins TRBV27 and TRBJ1-1; D is unclear. Between the trimmed V and J ends, which lost 6 bases and 8 bases, there was a span of 10 bases. Germline CDR1 reads MNHEY; CDR2 reads SMNVEV (reference sequence). The CDR3 has 11 amino acids. CDR3 in amino acids: CASRGNVEAFF. The DNA of the CDR3 is TGTGCCAGCAGGGGTAACGTGGAAGCTTTCTTT.

This rearrangement joins TRBV5-6 to TRBJ2-5, with D possibly TRBD1 on 6 matching bases. The CDR3 sequence is 14 residues long. Trimming pared 3 bases from V and 5 bases from J, leaving 14 bases between. CDR1 SGHDT and CDR2 YYEEEE come from the germline V gene. The CDR3 protein is CASSYPQGSETQYF. The CDR3 DNA is TGTGCCAGCAGCTACCCACAGGGAAGTGAGACCCAGTACTTC.

This clonotype was detected a few times. The genes are TRBV25-1 and TRBJ2-5, with 9 bases aligning to TRBD1. With 6 bases clipped from V and 13 bases from J, the junction kept 9 bases outside the gene matches. The CDR3 length is 12 residues. In germline, CDR1 is MGHDK, CDR2 SYGVNS. DNA of the CDR3: TGTGCCAGCAGGCTGGGGACAGGGCCCATGTACTTC. Protein product: CASRLGTGPMYF. The whole variable domain, filled in from reference TRBV25-1 and TRBJ2-5, reads EADIYQTPRYLVIGTGKKITLECSQTMGHDKMYWYQQDPGMELHLIHYSYGVNSTEKGDLSSESTVSRIRTEHFPLTLESARPSHTSQYLCASRLGTGPMYFGPGTRLLVL.

This clonotype was observed a handful of times. The chain employs TRBV5-5 and TRBJ2-7, with 7 bases fitting TRBD1. Per germline, CDR1 SGHKS and CDR2 YYEKEE (reference sequence). CDR3 length: 11 residues. V gave up 6 bases and J gave up 11 bases; unmatched junction bases: 8. CDR3 in amino acids: CASTQTGNEYF. CDR3 in DNA: TGTGCCAGCACCCAGACAGGGAATGAGTACTTC.

This clonotype was recorded a few times. The chain employs TRBV4-2 and TRBJ2-1; the match to TRBD2 covers 7 bases. The trim removed 0 bases at V and 1 base at J, leaving 6 bases unmatched. The CDR3 consists of 17 residues. Looked up from germline, CDR1 is LGHNA and CDR2 is YNFKEQ. CDR3 loop: CASSQDPPGGSYNEQFF. The CDR3 DNA is TGTGCCAGCAGCCAAGATCCTCCCGGGGGGTCCTACAATGAGCAGTTCTTC.

This clonotype was observed a few times. The chain joins TRBV28 to TRBJ2-1; TRBD2 aligns across 11 bases. CDR1 MDHEN and CDR2 SYDVKM come from the germline V gene. Trimming at V came to 5 bases and at J to 5 bases, leaving 8 bases not matched to a gene. The CDR3 spans 16 residues. The CDR3 DNA is TGTGCCAGCAGTAGCCTTAGCGGGGGGGATAACAATGAGCAGTTCTTC. Translating it yields CASSSLSGGDNNEQFF.

This clonotype has more than one count but fewer than ten. The gene calls are TRBV29-1 and TRBJ1-2; the match to TRBD1 covers 10 bases. CDR3 size: 14 residues. Germline assignment: CDR1 SQVTM and CDR2 ANQGSEA. The ends lost 5 bases at V and 4 bases at J; junction bases unmatched: 7. The CDR3: CSVPTTGGIYGYTF. The CDR3 nucleotides read TGCAGCGTTCCAACGACAGGGGGCATCTATGGCTACACCTTC.

The sample holds many counts of this clonotype. The chain links TRBV7-2 to TRBJ2-7, with TRBD2 matching 9 bases. The V and J ends lost 5 bases and 3 bases, in that order; junction bases with no gene match: 11. The V gene's germline CDR1 is SGHTA and CDR2 FQGNSA. CDR3 length: 16 residues. CDR3 sequence (DNA): TGTGCCAGCAGCCACCAGGGGAGCGGGGGGTACTACGAGCAGTACTTC. Translation gives CASSHQGSGGYYEQYF. The full variable domain, in which reference TRBV7-2 and TRBJ2-7 provide the parts outside the CDR3, is GAGVSQSPSNKVTEKGKDVELRCDPISGHTALYWYRQSLGQGLEFLIYFQGNSAPDKSGLPSDRFSAERTGGSVSTLTIQRTQQEDSAVYLCASSHQGSGGYYEQYFGPGTRLTVT.

This clonotype was seen many times. The chain combines TRBV12-3 or TRBV12-4 with TRBJ2-3; D unclear. Deletions cut 0 bases from V and 0 bases from J, with 4 bases between. This CDR3 has 14 residues. The CDR3 protein is CASSLARSTDTQYF. The CDR3 DNA sequence: TGTGCCAGCAGTTTAGCGCGTAGCACAGATACGCAGTATTTT.

The genes are TRBV2 and TRBJ2-5; the match to TRBD1 covers 8 bases. Germline CDR1 SNHLY, CDR2 FYNNEI. The CDR3 has 14 residues. V lost 5 bases to trimming and J lost 5 bases; unmatched junction nucleotides: 7. CDR3 protein: CASSSTGGLETQYF. DNA of the CDR3: TGTGCCAGCAGTTCTACAGGGGGTTTGGAGACCCAGTACTTC.

This clonotype was seen only a few times. The rearrangement uses TRBV7-9 and TRBJ1-4, with D maybe TRBD1 (6 bases). The CDR3 runs to 14 residues. V was clipped by 5 bases and J by 6 bases, with 13 bases between them. Germline CDR1 reads SEHNR; CDR2 reads FQNEAQ (reference sequence). The chain's CDR3 is CASSRRGQDEKLFF. CDR3 bases: TGTGCCAGCAGCCGACGGGGGCAGGATGAAAAACTGTTTTTT. Full variable domain (outside the CDR3, taken from reference TRBV7-9 and TRBJ1-4): DTGVSQNPRHKITKRGQNVTFRCDPISEHNRLYWYRQTLGQGPEFLTYFQNEAQLEKSRLLSDRFSAERPKGSFSTLEIQRTEQGDSAMYLCASSRRGQDEKLFFGSGTQLSVL.

With respect to this clonotype: The junction does not match germline at one end; this may be a read error. This rearrangement joins TRBV25-1 to TRBJ2-1, with 12 bases fitting TRBD1. Germline CDR1 is MGHDK and CDR2 is SYGVNS. The CDR3 totals 15 residues. CDR3 amino acids: CASSGGQGARNEQFF. The CDR3 DNA reads TGTGCTAGCAGTGGGGGACAGGGGGCCCGTAATGAGCAGTTCTTC.

In its sample, this clonotype was seen a few times. This sequence joins TRBV10-1 and TRBJ2-3, with 9 bases that match TRBD2. The CDR3 has 13 residues. Germline lookup yields CDR1 WNHNN and CDR2 SYGVQD (reference sequence). V trimming: 8 bases; J trimming: 2 bases; junction bases outside the gene matches: 2. The CDR3 protein is CASQRGVTDTQYF. The DNA for the CDR3 is TGCGCCAGCCAGCGGGGGGTCACAGATACGCAGTATTTT.

This clonotype was counted ten times or more. This sequence joins TRBV29-1 and TRBJ2-7; 7 nucleotides align to TRBD2. The CDR3 is 12 amino acids. Germline loops: CDR1 SQVTM, CDR2 ANQGSEA. Germline trimming cut 6 bases from V and 0 bases from J; bases unmatched to any gene: 2. Here the CDR3 reads CSVRGSSYEQYF. CDR3 nucleotides: TGCAGCGTGCGGGGGAGCTCCTACGAGCAGTACTTC.